The 17 T cell receptor beta chains presented below share a single source sample, sequenced in a study of CD8 T cells in Susac syndrome. An amount of RNA that ranged from about 0.45 to 1 ug was reverse transcribed with random hexamers. TCRdb re-analysed the immunoSEQ multiplex PCR reads in MiXCR, keeping a single row per CDR3 protein. The table lists tens of thousands of distinct CDR3 sequences, roughly 92% of them singletons, with 0.4% to 0.55% in the top ten. The specimen was CD8+ T cells from PBMCs. These receptors all stem from a human donor with Susac syndrome.

The chain links TRBV20-1 to TRBJ1-2, with D possibly matching TRBD1 (6 bases). The CDR3 contains 19 residues. Trimming took off 1 base at V and 8 bases at J, with 32 bases between the two ends. Germline V lookup: CDR1 DFQATT, CDR2 SNEGSKA (reference sequence). The CDR3 bases are TGCAGTGCTAGAGTTGTCCCCGACGTTTCACAGGGACGGGGGTTAGGCTACACCTTC. It yields the protein CSARVVPDVSQGRGLGYTF.

The rearrangement links TRBV20-1 to TRBJ1-2; TRBD1 agrees at 7 bases. The CDR3 runs 15 residues. The J segment lost 2 bases and the V segment lost 0 bases, leaving 6 bases of the junction unmatched. Germline assignment: CDR1 DFQATT and CDR2 SNEGSKA (reference sequence). CDR3 amino acids: CSARDQVTGNYGYTF. The DNA of the CDR3 is TGCAGTGCTAGAGATCAGGTGACAGGGAACTATGGCTACACCTTC.

The chain has TRBV4-1 and TRBJ1-1; D is uncertain. Trimming took off 1 base at V and 0 bases at J, with 9 bases between the two ends. This CDR3 is 15 amino acids long. Looked up from germline, CDR1 is MGHRA and CDR2 is YSYEKL. The CDR3 protein is CASSQASRMNTEAFF. CDR3 nucleotide sequence: TGCGCCAGCAGCCAAGCATCACGCATGAACACTGAAGCTTTCTTT.

V and J are TRBV7-2 and TRBJ2-1; D uncertain. This CDR3 is built from 13 residues. V gave up 2 bases and J gave up 6 bases, with 8 bases separating them. Germline CDR1 is SGHTA and CDR2 is FQGNSA. The CDR3: CASSLSQLNEQFF. The DNA for the CDR3 is TGTGCCAGCAGCTTATCACAGCTCAATGAGCAGTTCTTC.

The chain employs TRBV7-8 and TRBJ2-2; TRBD2 is a possible D gene (6 bases). Per the germline V gene, CDR1 is SGHVS and CDR2 is FQNEAQ. V dropped 5 bases and J dropped 4 bases, with 26 bases sitting between them. This CDR3 spans 19 amino acids. Written as DNA, the CDR3 is TGTGCCAGCAGCCTCCGCCCTCCGGGGGTAGGGGCGAGCACCGGGGAGCTGTTTTTT. This codes for CASSLRPPGVGASTGELFF.

J is TRBJ2-5 and V is TRBV7-6; 9 bases are shared with TRBD2. From germline, CDR1 is SGHVS and CDR2 FNYEAQ. This CDR3 is 16 amino acids long. J gave up 5 bases and V 1 base, and 8 bases lay outside the gene matches. CDR3 region: CASSLVPLAGLETQYF. In DNA, the CDR3 is TGTGCCAGCAGCTTAGTACCTCTAGCGGGGTTGGAGACCCAGTACTTC.

CDR3 protein: CASSRQVANYGYTF. Written as DNA, the CDR3 is TGTGCCAGCAGTAGACAGGTAGCTAACTATGGCTACACCTTC. The J gene is TRBJ1-2, the V gene TRBV6-5, with D maybe TRBD1 (6 bases). Trimming took off 5 bases at V and 0 bases at J, with 10 bases between the two ends. Per the germline V gene, CDR1 is MNHEY and CDR2 is SVGAGI. The CDR3 totals 14 residues.

The chain links TRBV6-6 to TRBJ2-1; D gene ambiguous. The V and J ends lost 7 bases and 0 bases respectively, with 10 bases between them. CDR1 is MNHNY and CDR2 is SVGAGI in the germline V gene (reference sequence). CDR3 size: 14 residues. Written as DNA, the CDR3 is TGTGCCAGCACCCTAGGTGGCTCCTACAATGAGCAGTTCTTC. It translates to CASTLGGSYNEQFF.

The V and J genes are TRBV18 and TRBJ2-5; a weak D match, TRBD1 (6 bases). Between the trimmed V and J ends, which lost 4 bases and 2 bases, there was a span of 17 bases. The CDR3 has 16 residues. Germline V gene data show CDR1 as KGHSH and CDR2 as LQKENI. The CDR3, as DNA: TGTGCCAGCTCACTGCCGGCAGGGGAACTACAAGAGACCCAGTACTTC. It encodes CASSLPAGELQETQYF.

This chain connects TRBV5-4 to TRBJ2-3, with TRBD2 matching 8 bases. Germline CDR1 reads SGHNT; CDR2 reads YYREEE (reference sequence). This CDR3 is 18 amino acids long. V was pared by 4 bases and J by 3 bases, with 16 bases of the junction left unmatched. The CDR3 DNA reads as TGTGCCAGCAGCCTGCCGGGTTTGTTCGCGGGAGGTACAGATACGCAGTATTTT. It yields the protein CASSLPGLFAGGTDTQYF.

The rearrangement uses TRBV7-8 and TRBJ1-1; no clear D. Germline V lookup: CDR1 SGHVS, CDR2 FQNEAQ. V was clipped by 0 bases and J by 6 bases, with 5 bases between them. This CDR3 spans 12 amino acids. The CDR3: CASSLAASEAFF. DNA of the CDR3: TGTGCCAGCAGCTTAGCGGCATCTGAAGCTTTCTTT.

J is TRBJ2-1 and V is TRBV9; 12 bases line up with TRBD2. J gave up 5 bases and V 2 bases, and 11 bases lay outside the gene matches. Germline loops: CDR1 SGDLS, CDR2 YYNGEE. The CDR3 sequence is 18 residues long. This CDR3 reads CASSVGILAGGSNNEQFF. The CDR3 region has the DNA TGTGCCAGCAGCGTGGGAATTCTAGCGGGGGGGTCTAACAATGAGCAGTTCTTC.

V is TRBV20-1 and J is TRBJ1-6, with TRBD1 identical over 7 bases. Germline V lookup: CDR1 DFQATT, CDR2 SNEGSKA (reference sequence). Trimming at V came to 4 bases and at J to 6 bases, leaving 15 bases not matched to a gene. The CDR3 extends over 17 amino acids. The CDR3 bases are TGCAGTGCTAAACCTATTACGGAGACAGGGTTTAATTCACCCCTCCACTTT. Translating gives CSAKPITETGFNSPLHF.

The J gene is TRBJ1-3, the V gene TRBV4-3; unclear D gene. This CDR3 region has 16 residues. Per germline, CDR1 LGHNA and CDR2 YSLEER. V shed 0 bases and J shed 4 bases, with 13 bases lying between them. The CDR3 DNA is TGCGCCAGCAGCCAAGATTTGGCGAATTCCGGAAACACCATATATTTT. Translating it yields CASSQDLANSGNTIYF.

CDR3 sequence (DNA): TGTGCCAGCAGCTTAGGACTCTATGGCTACACCTTC. Protein product: CASSLGLYGYTF. The chain combines TRBV7-9 with TRBJ1-2; D gene unclear. V was pared by 1 base and J by 4 bases, with 4 bases between. The CDR3 sequence is 12 residues long. CDR1 and CDR2 from the germline V gene are SEHNR and FQNEAQ (reference sequence).

The J gene is TRBJ2-7, the V gene TRBV7-2, with D uncertain. V lost 1 base, J lost 3 bases, and 10 bases lay in between. The CDR3 length is 14 residues. Per germline, CDR1 SGHTA and CDR2 FQGNSA. The CDR3 sequence: CASSLEGTLYEQYF. CDR3 bases: TGTGCCAGCAGCTTAGAGGGCACACTCTACGAGCAGTACTTC.

The V call is TRBV20-1, the J call TRBJ2-1; D call uncertain. This CDR3 has 14 amino acids. Germline V lookup: CDR1 DFQATT, CDR2 SNEGSKA (reference sequence). V was shortened by 3 bases and J by 3 bases, with 12 bases between the two germline ends. CDR3 DNA: TGCAGTGCTAGCCACGATGCTATCTACAATGAGCAGTTCTTC. This codes for CSASHDAIYNEQFF.